This T cell receptor beta chain is from a study of memory CD4+ T cells and cytomegalovirus serostatus. Study findings and constraints: Suggested: most of the CMV-linked TCR signature lies in CD4+ memory cells. CD4+ memory repertoires contained about 40% of the roughly 160 reported CMV TCRbeta sequences.

Single viable CD3+CD4+CD8-CD45RO+ cells were sorted as the memory CD4+ T cells. After thawing, CD4+ T cells were positively selected. Turning to this clone: The antigen is unknown.

Produced via immunoSEQ multiplex PCR; TCRdb's table is partial and in-frame only. This sample has around 33,000 clones; about 75% occur once, and the top ten carry 0.63%. The CDR3 covers 15 residues. Germline V gene sequence: CDR1 GTSNPN, CDR2 SVGIG (reference sequence). V lost 4 bases to trimming and J lost 5 bases, with 15 bases between them. The sequence was collected from an adult in good health and CMV-seronegative. Some clones in this sample may be carry-over from other donors' samples. The chain couples TRBV30 to TRBJ1-6; weak D call: TRBD1 (5 bases). The sequencing input was memory CD4+ T cells from blood. In DNA form, the CDR3 reads TGTGCCTGGACTATGGGGGGAGGGAATAATTCACCCCTCCACTTT. This codes for CAWTMGGGNNSPLHF.